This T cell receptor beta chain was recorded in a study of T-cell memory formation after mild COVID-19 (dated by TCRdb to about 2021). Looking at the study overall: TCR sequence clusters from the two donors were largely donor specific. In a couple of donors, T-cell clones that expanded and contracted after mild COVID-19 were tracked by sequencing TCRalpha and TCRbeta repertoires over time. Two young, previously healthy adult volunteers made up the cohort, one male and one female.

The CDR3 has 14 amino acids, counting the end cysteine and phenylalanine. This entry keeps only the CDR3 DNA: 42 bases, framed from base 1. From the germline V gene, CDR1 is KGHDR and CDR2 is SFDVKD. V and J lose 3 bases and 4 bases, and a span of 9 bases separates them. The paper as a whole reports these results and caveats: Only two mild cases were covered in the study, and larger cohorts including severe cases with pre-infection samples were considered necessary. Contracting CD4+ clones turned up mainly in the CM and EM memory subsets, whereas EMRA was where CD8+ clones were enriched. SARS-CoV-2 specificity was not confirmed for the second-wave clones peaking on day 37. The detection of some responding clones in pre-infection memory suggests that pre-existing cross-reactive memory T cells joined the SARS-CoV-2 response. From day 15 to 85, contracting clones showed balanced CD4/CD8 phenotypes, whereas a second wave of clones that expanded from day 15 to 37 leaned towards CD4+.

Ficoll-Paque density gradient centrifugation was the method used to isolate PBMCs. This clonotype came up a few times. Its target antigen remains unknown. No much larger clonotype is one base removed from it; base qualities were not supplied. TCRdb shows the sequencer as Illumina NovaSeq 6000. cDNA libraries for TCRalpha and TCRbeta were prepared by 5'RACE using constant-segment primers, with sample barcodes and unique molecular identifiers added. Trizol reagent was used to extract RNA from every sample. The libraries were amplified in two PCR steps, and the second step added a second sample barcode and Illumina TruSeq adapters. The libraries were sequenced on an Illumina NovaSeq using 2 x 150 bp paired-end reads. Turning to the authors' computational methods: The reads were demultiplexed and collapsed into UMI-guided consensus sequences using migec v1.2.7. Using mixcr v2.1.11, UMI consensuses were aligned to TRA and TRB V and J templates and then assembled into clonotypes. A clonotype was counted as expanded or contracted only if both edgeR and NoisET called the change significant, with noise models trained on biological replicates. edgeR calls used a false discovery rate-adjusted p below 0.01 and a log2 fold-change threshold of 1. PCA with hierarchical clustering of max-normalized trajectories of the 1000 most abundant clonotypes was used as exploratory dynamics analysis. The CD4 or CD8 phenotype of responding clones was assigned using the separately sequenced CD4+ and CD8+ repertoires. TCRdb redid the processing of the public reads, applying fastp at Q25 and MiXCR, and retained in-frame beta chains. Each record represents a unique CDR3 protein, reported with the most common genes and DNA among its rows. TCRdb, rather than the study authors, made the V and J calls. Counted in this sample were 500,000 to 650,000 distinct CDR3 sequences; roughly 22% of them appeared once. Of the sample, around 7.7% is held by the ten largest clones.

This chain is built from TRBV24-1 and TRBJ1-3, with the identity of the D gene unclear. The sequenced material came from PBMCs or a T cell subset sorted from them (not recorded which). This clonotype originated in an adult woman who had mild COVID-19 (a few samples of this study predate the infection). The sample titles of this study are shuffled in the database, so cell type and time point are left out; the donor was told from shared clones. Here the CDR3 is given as CATSDGRPGNTIYF. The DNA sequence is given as TGTGCCACCAGTGATGGGCGACCGGGAAACACCATATATTTT.